The next 31 T cell receptor beta chains were all read from a single sample in a study of CD8+CD57+ T cells in acquired aplastic anemia. Genomic DNA acted as the template from which TCR beta VDJ combination and CDR3 sequence profiling were carried out. Each CDR3 protein is one row after TCRdb ran MiXCR on the reads. The sample yields about 190,000 distinct CDR3 sequences, approximately 50% seen once. Before being chosen for sequencing, patients had shown CD8+CD57+ cell expansion by flow cytometry. The sequenced sample was sorted CD4+, CD8+, or CD8+CD57+ T cells (not recorded which) from PBMCs. These receptor sequences come from a human donor with aplastic anemia.

In this sample, this clonotype turned up once. The chain couples TRBV4-2 to TRBJ2-5; 11 bases align to TRBD2. Trimming at V came to 1 base and at J to 5 bases, leaving 12 bases not matched to a gene. CDR3 length equals 18 residues. CDR1 LGHNA and CDR2 YNFKEQ come from the germline V gene. The CDR3 DNA sequence: TGTGCCAGCAGCCAAGGTTCGACTAGCGGGATAGGAGGGGAGACCCAGTACTTC. Amino acids: CASSQGSTSGIGGETQYF.

This clonotype was counted a few times. Sequence at one end of the junction differs from germline and may be a read error. The chain uses TRBV5-1 and TRBJ1-1; tentative D call: TRBD1 (5 bases). CDR3 length: 11 amino acids. Germline V CDR1 and CDR2: SGHRS, YFSETQ. The CDR3 here is CASSLGQEAFF. CDR3 DNA: TGTGCCAGCAGCCTCGGACAAGAAGCTTTCTTT.

This clonotype was seen ten or more times. This sequence joins TRBV14 and TRBJ2-7; D is perhaps TRBD2 (5 bases). The CDR3 is made up of 13 amino acids. Trimming removed 1 base from V and 9 bases from J, with 13 bases in between. The germline V gene has CDR1 SGHDN and CDR2 FVKESK. CDR3 DNA: TGTGCCAGCAGCCAAGGGGGTGGACGGGGGCAGTACTTC. As protein: CASSQGGGRGQYF.

V is TRBV7-2 and J is TRBJ2-7; D is possibly TRBD1 (6 bases). CDR3 length equals 14 residues. Germline-derived CDR1 and CDR2 are SGHTA and FQGNSA. The V and J ends lost 0 bases and 1 base respectively, with 7 bases between them. CDR3 residues: CASSLATGSYEQYF. CDR3 coding DNA: TGTGCCAGCAGCTTAGCGACAGGATCCTACGAGCAGTACTTC.

This clonotype has just a few counts. J is TRBJ2-7 and V is TRBV7-2; 7 bases are shared with TRBD2. The V gene's germline CDR1 is SGHTA and CDR2 FQGNSA. The CDR3 loop spans 12 amino acids. The junction had 4 bases not matched to a gene; V was cut back by 5 bases and J by 6 bases. For the CDR3, the DNA is TGTGCCAGCAGCACGGGGGGTGGCGAGCAGTACTTC. Amino acid sequence: CASSTGGGEQYF.

At least ten counts were recorded for this clonotype. The chain has TRBV7-2 and TRBJ2-5, with D perhaps assigned TRBD1 or TRBD2 (5 bases each). The CDR3 is 14 residues long. The germline V gene has CDR1 SGHTA and CDR2 FQGNSA. V lost 3 bases to trimming and J lost 5 bases, with 13 bases between them. The CDR3 spells CASSFGTTGETQYF. Written as DNA, the CDR3 is TGTGCCAGCAGCTTCGGGACGACGGGGGAGACCCAGTACTTC.

The rearrangement joins TRBV10-2 to TRBJ2-7; TRBD2 aligns across 8 bases. Germline values: CDR1 WSHSY, CDR2 SAAADI. The trim removed 6 bases at V and 6 bases at J, leaving 10 bases unmatched. The CDR3 sequence is 14 residues long. In nucleotides, the CDR3 is TGCGCCAGCAGAAAGAAACTAGCGGCCCCCGAGCAGTACTTC. As protein: CASRKKLAAPEQYF.

This chain uses TRBV29-1 with TRBJ2-3; D is unclear. Trimming took off 6 bases at V and 2 bases at J, with 12 bases between the two ends. Germline CDR1 and CDR2: SQVTM and ANQGSEA. The CDR3 extends over 13 amino acids. Written as DNA, the CDR3 is TGCAGCGTAGAACTGAGTAACACAGATACGCAGTATTTT. Its translation is CSVELSNTDTQYF.

This clonotype has at least ten counts. The chain combines TRBV6-1 with TRBJ2-7; 9 bases are a match to TRBD1. CDR1 and CDR2 (germline): MNHNS, SASEGT. The CDR3 has 14 amino acids. V dropped 6 bases and J dropped 7; count of bases not matched to a gene: 10. The CDR3 region has the DNA TGTGCCAGCAGACTCTACAGGGGGCCATATGAGCAGTACTTC. It translates to CASRLYRGPYEQYF.

A word on this clonotype: At one end, the junction sequence differs from germline, possibly due to a read error. The CDR3 nucleotides are TGTGCCGGCAGCGTTGGTACAGGGATGAGTGATCAGCCCCAGCATTTT. This encodes CAGSVGTGMSDQPQHF. V and J are TRBV9 and TRBJ1-5; perhaps TRBD1 as D (6 bases). CDR1 and CDR2 (germline): SGDLS, YYNGEE. The CDR3 has 16 amino acids.

V is TRBV7-2 and J is TRBJ2-2; D is uncertain. CDR3 length equals 13 residues. Trimming took off 4 bases at V and 5 bases at J, with 8 bases between the two ends. Germline CDR1 is SGHTA and CDR2 is FQGNSA. For the CDR3, the DNA is TGTGCCAGCAGCTCAGGTTGGACCGGGGAGCTGTTTTTT. Its protein is CASSSGWTGELFF.

The chain links TRBV19 to TRBJ2-5; D is undetermined. The germline V and J ends were trimmed by 6 bases and 5 bases, with 10 bases remaining between them. The germline V gene has CDR1 LNHDA and CDR2 SQIVND (reference sequence). The CDR3 has 12 amino acids. The CDR3 sequence is CASRGLGETQYF. The CDR3 region has the DNA TGTGCCAGTAGGGGATTAGGGGAGACCCAGTACTTC.

This clonotype showed up many times. The chain couples TRBV6-5 to TRBJ1-2; D is unresolved. V gave up 0 bases and J gave up 8 bases, with 4 bases separating them. The CDR3 runs 11 residues. Germline CDR1 reads MNHEY; CDR2 reads SVGAGI. CDR3 nucleotides: TGTGCCAGCAGTTACTCCCTAGGCTACACCTTC. This sequence encodes CASSYSLGYTF.

The chain uses TRBV20-1 and TRBJ1-2, with 10 nucleotides matching TRBD1. The CDR3 has 14 amino acids. Trimming took 3 bases from V and 3 from J; bases not matched to a gene: 4. Germline V gene lookup returns CDR1 DFQATT and CDR2 SNEGSKA (reference sequence). The CDR3 here is CSASPGTGDYGYTF. The CDR3, as DNA: TGCAGTGCTAGTCCCGGGACAGGGGACTATGGCTACACCTTC.

The CDR3 sequence is CASSFPDSQETQYF. Here the CDR3 DNA reads TGTGCCAGCAGCTTCCCCGACAGCCAAGAGACCCAGTACTTC. The chain joins TRBV7-3 to TRBJ2-5, with D maybe TRBD1 (5 bases). The CDR3 has 14 residues. V was cut by 3 bases and J by 1 base, with 9 bases left in between. Germline V lookup: CDR1 SGHTA, CDR2 FQGTGA. Combining the CDR3 with reference TRBV7-3 and TRBJ2-5 gives the whole variable domain GAGVSQTPSNKVTEKGKYVELRCDPISGHTALYWYRQSLGQGPEFLIYFQGTGAADDSGLPNDRFFAVRPEGSVSTLKIQRTERGDSAVYLCASSFPDSQETQYFGPGTRLLVL.

This clonotype was counted at least ten times. V and J are TRBV20-1 and TRBJ1-3, with unresolved D. Germline CDR1 is DFQATT and CDR2 is SNEGSKA (reference sequence). Trimming removed 6 bases at V and 0 bases at J, with 15 bases between. This CDR3 is 15 amino acids long. CDR3 in DNA: TGCAGTGCGTCTCCCGGGCTGCTCTCTGGAAACACCATATATTTT. Amino acids: CSASPGLLSGNTIYF.

The gene calls are TRBV7-3 and TRBJ1-2, with D perhaps matching TRBD1 (5 bases). This CDR3 has 16 amino acids. CDR1 SGHTA and CDR2 FQGTGA come from the germline V gene. Trimming stripped 7 bases from V and 5 bases from J, with 23 bases between. CDR3 sequence: CASNLGRALLRYGYTF. CDR3 bases: TGTGCCAGCAACCTTGGCAGGGCCCTGCTAAGATATGGCTACACCTTC.

This chain connects TRBV12-3 or TRBV12-4 to TRBJ2-5; D is uncertain. V shed 2 bases and J shed 5 bases, with 12 bases lying between them. This CDR3 contains 14 residues. CDR3 DNA sequence: TGTGCCAGCAGTTTATTTCGAGATGCGGAGACCCAGTACTTC. Translated: CASSLFRDAETQYF.

The chain uses TRBV2 and TRBJ1-5, with D perhaps matching TRBD1 (5 bases). CDR3 length: 14 residues. Trimming removed 6 bases at V and 0 bases at J, with 9 bases between. Looked up from germline, CDR1 is SNHLY and CDR2 is FYNNEI. The CDR3 protein is CASRGPYSNQPQHF. CDR3 sequence (DNA): TGTGCCAGCAGGGGACCCTATAGCAATCAGCCCCAGCATTTT.

This chain uses TRBV11-2 with TRBJ2-3; 7 bases match TRBD1. Germline V gene lookup returns CDR1 SGHAT and CDR2 FQNNGV. The CDR3 runs 15 residues. V shed 4 bases and J 2 bases; nucleotides not matched to a gene: 6. The CDR3 region is CASSYAGTDTDTQYF. DNA of the CDR3: TGTGCCAGCAGCTACGCCGGGACAGACACAGATACGCAGTATTTT. Complete variable domain (other parts from reference TRBV11-2 and TRBJ2-3): EAGVAQSPRYKIIEKRQSVAFWCNPISGHATLYWYQQILGQGPKLLIQFQNNGVVDDSQLPKDRFSAERLKGVDSTLKIQPAKLEDSAVYLCASSYAGTDTDTQYFGPGTRLTVL.

Comment on this clonotype: This could be a read error, since a much larger clone is one nucleotide away. The rearrangement joins TRBV5-4 to TRBJ1-3, with TRBD1 identical over 7 bases. Germline V gives CDR1 SGHNT, CDR2 YYREEE (reference sequence). V gave up 4 bases and J gave up 7 bases; unmatched junction bases: 8. The CDR3 consists of 14 residues. The DNA for the CDR3 is TGTGCCAGCAGCGTGACAGGGCTGGTCAACACCATATATTTT. This gives the protein CASSVTGLVNTIYF. Complete variable domain (other parts from reference TRBV5-4 and TRBJ1-3): ETGVTQSPTHLIKTRGQQVTLRCSSQSGHNTVSWYQQALGQGPQFIFQYYREEENGRGNFPPRFSGLQFPNYSSELNVNALELDDSALYLCASSVTGLVNTIYFGEGSWLTVV.

The chain carries TRBV10-3 and TRBJ1-1; weak D call: TRBD1 (6 bases). In germline, CDR1 is ENHRY, CDR2 SYGVKD. The CDR3 extends over 15 amino acids. Trimming stripped 4 bases from V and 3 bases from J, with 15 bases between. CDR3 loop: CAISARHREDTEAFF. The CDR3, as DNA: TGTGCCATCAGTGCTCGACACAGGGAGGACACTGAAGCTTTCTTT.

This clonotype was seen at least ten times. This chain joins TRBV10-1 and TRBJ1-6, with D unclear. The V gene's germline CDR1 is WNHNN and CDR2 SYGVQD (reference sequence). V lost 4 bases and J 5 bases, leaving 12 bases between the germline ends. The CDR3 is 15 residues long. The CDR3 nucleotides read TGCGCCAGCAGTGTTTTGAAGGATGATAATTCACCCCTCCACTTT. This encodes CASSVLKDDNSPLHF.

This clonotype was seen repeatedly, ten times or more. This chain links TRBV7-9 with TRBJ1-6, with unresolved D. Deletions cut 6 bases from V and 7 bases from J, with 13 bases between. The CDR3 sequence is 14 residues long. Germline V lookup: CDR1 SEHNR, CDR2 FQNEAQ (reference sequence). The CDR3 is CASSYLAPNSPLHF. CDR3 nucleotide sequence: TGTGCCAGCAGTTACCTCGCCCCCAATTCACCCCTCCACTTT.

This clonotype was found many times. The chain combines TRBV6-1 with TRBJ1-6, with 9 bases lining up with TRBD1. Germline CDR1 and CDR2: MNHNS and SASEGT. V lost 5 bases to trimming and J lost 7 bases; unmatched junction nucleotides: 15. The CDR3 is made up of 18 amino acids. The CDR3 reads CASSRYNTGGAGNSPLHF. The CDR3 nucleotides read TGTGCCAGCAGTCGGTACAATACAGGGGGCGCGGGAAATTCACCCCTCCACTTT.

This clonotype was seen a handful of times. The gene calls are TRBV20-1 and TRBJ2-7, with D maybe TRBD1 (6 bases). With 6 bases removed from V and 5 bases from J, the gap between germline ends came to 23 bases. Germline CDR1 DFQATT, CDR2 SNEGSKA (reference sequence). CDR3 length equals 15 residues. As DNA, the CDR3 is TGCAGTGCCGCGCCAGGGGAGCGCGCTCGCGACGAGCAGTACTTC. Protein sequence: CSAAPGERARDEQYF.

For the CDR3, the DNA is TGTGCCACCAGCGACCCGGCCCTTTATGGCTACACCTTC. Translated: CATSDPALYGYTF. The J gene is TRBJ1-2, the V gene TRBV24-1, with D hard to call. Germline V gives CDR1 KGHDR, CDR2 SFDVKD. The CDR3 loop spans 13 amino acids. Trimming shortened V by 7 bases and J by 5 bases, and 13 bases separated the two germline ends.

CDR3 amino acids: CASRQGARGTEAFF. The CDR3 nucleotides read TGTGCCAGCAGGCAGGGGGCGCGCGGCACTGAAGCTTTCTTT. This sequence joins TRBV27 and TRBJ1-1, with 8 bases that match TRBD1. V was clipped by 6 bases and J by 4 bases; unmatched bases: 7. Germline V gene data show CDR1 as MNHEY and CDR2 as SMNVEV (reference sequence). The CDR3 has 14 amino acids.

The rearrangement uses TRBV19 and TRBJ1-6; TRBD1 is a possible D gene (6 bases). Germline-derived CDR1 and CDR2 are LNHDA and SQIVND (reference sequence). CDR3 length: 20 amino acids. The V gene lost 4 bases and the J gene lost 0 bases, with 22 bases spanning the gap. CDR3 DNA sequence: TGTGCCAGTAGTAAACCCGAGCAGGGGTCCCGGAGCTCCTATAATTCACCCCTCCACTTT. It is translated as CASSKPEQGSRSSYNSPLHF.

The gene calls are TRBV19 and TRBJ1-4, with 7 bases lining up with TRBD1. Germline CDR1 is LNHDA and CDR2 is SQIVND (reference sequence). The CDR3 sequence is 17 residues long. V lost 3 bases, J lost 0 bases, and 7 bases stayed unmatched. CDR3 bases: TGTGCCAGTAGTATTCGACAGGGCGGAGCAACTAATGAAAAACTGTTTTTT. It is translated as CASSIRQGGATNEKLFF.

This clonotype has ten or more counts. This chain links TRBV12-3 or TRBV12-4 with TRBJ2-7; tentative D call: TRBD2 (5 bases). The CDR3 is 15 amino acids. Trimming removed 7 bases from V and 1 base from J, with 17 bases in between. The CDR3 sequence: CASKKSSSGSYEQYF. The DNA for the CDR3 is TGTGCCAGCAAGAAAAGCTCCAGCGGATCCTACGAGCAGTACTTC.